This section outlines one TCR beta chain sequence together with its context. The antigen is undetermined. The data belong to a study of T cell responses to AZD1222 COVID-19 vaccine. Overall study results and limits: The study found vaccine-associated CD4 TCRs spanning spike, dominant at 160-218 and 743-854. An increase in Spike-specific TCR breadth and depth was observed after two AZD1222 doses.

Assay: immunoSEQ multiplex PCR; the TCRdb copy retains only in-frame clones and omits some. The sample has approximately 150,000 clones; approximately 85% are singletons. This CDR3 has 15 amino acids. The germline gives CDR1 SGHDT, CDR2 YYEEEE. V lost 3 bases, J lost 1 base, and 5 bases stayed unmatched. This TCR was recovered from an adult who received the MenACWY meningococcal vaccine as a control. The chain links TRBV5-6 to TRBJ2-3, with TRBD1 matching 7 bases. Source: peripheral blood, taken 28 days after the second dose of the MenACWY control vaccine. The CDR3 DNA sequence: TGTGCCAGCAGCTCGTGGGGGACAGGCACAGATACGCAGTATTTT. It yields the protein CASSSWGTGTDTQYF.